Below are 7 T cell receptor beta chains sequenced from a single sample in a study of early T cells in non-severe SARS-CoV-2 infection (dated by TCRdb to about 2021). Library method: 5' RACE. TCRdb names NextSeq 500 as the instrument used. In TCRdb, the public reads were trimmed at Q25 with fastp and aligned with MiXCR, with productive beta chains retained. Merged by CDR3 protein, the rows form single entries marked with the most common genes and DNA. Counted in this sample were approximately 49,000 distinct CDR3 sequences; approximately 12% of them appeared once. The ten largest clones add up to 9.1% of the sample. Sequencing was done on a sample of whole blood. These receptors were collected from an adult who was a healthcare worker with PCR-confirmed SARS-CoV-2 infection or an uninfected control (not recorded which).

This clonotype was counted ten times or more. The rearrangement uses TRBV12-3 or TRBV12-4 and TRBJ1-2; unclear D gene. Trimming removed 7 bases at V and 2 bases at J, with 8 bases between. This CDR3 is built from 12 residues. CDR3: CASNTDNYGYTF. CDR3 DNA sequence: TGTGCCAGCAATACTGACAACTATGGCTACACCTTC.

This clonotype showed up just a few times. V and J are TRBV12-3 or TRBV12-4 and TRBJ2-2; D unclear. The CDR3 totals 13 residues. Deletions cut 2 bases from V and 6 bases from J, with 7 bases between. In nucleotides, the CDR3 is TGTGCCAGCAGTTTATTAGGGTCCGGGGAGCTGTTTTTT. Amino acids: CASSLLGSGELFF.

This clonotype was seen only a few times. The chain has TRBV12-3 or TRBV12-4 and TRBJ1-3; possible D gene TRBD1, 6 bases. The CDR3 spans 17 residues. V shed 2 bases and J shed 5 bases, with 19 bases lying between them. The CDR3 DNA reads TGTGCCAGCAGTTTAACCCTACAGGGTTTTGATAGAAACACCATATATTTT. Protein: CASSLTLQGFDRNTIYF.

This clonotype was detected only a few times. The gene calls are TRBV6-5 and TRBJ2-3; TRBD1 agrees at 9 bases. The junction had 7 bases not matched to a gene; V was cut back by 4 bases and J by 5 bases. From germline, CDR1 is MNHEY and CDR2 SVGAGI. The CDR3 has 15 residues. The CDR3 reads CASSSDRGLRDTQYF. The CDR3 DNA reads TGTGCCAGCAGTTCTGACAGGGGGTTACGAGATACGCAGTATTTT.

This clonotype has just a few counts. CDR3 DNA: TGCAGCGTCGTTCGGGACAGGGGCGACAATGAGCAGTTCTTC. Translation: CSVVRDRGDNEQFF. This chain joins TRBV29-1 and TRBJ2-1; 10 bases fit TRBD1. Germline V gene data show CDR1 as SQVTM and CDR2 as ANQGSEA. The junction had 7 bases not matched to a gene; V was cut back by 6 bases and J by 5 bases. The CDR3 loop spans 14 amino acids.

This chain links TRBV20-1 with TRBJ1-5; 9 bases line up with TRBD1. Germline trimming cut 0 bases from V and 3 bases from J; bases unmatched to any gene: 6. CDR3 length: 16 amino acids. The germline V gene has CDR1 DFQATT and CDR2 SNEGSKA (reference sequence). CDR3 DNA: TGCAGTGCTAGAGATCATGGGGACAGGGACAATCAGCCCCAGCATTTT. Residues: CSARDHGDRDNQPQHF.

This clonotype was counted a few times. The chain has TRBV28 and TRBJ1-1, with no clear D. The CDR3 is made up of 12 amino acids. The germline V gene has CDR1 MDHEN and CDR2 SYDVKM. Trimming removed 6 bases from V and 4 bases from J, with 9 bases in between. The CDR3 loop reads CASRDPGTEAFF. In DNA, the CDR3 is TGTGCCAGCAGGGACCCAGGCACTGAAGCTTTCTTT.